Listed here are 22 T cell receptor beta chains from one sample, sequenced in a study of post-analysis software for immune sequencing data. Overall study results and limits: Patients used about 5 TRBV segments, including TRBV5-6, TRBV5-1 and TRBV20-1, more often than controls.

TCR beta libraries were prepared from cDNA with unique molecular identifiers. A single record per CDR3 protein comes from TCRdb applying MiXCR to the PCR reads. The data contain around 700,000 distinct CDR3 sequences, approximately 60% of them singletons. Antigen specificity for these receptors is unknown. Sequencing was carried out using blood. These receptor sequences come from a girl aged 2 to 10 with multiple sclerosis.

This clonotype turned up a few times. Since a much larger clone is just one base distant, this may be a read error. The chain joins TRBV12-3 or TRBV12-4 to TRBJ2-6; D not certain. The CDR3 runs 14 residues. The CDR3 nucleotides are TGTGCCTGCAGTTTAAGCTCTGGGGCCAACGTCCTGACTTTC. It yields the protein CACSLSSGANVLTF.

The chain carries TRBV4-1 and TRBJ2-1, with D perhaps matching TRBD2 (5 bases). Looked up from germline, CDR1 is MGHRA and CDR2 is YSYEKL. The CDR3 has 14 amino acids. V dropped 4 bases and J dropped 6 bases, with 13 bases sitting between them. CDR3 residues: CASSRRIPVNEQFF. The CDR3 nucleotides read TGCGCCAGCAGCCGGAGGATACCAGTCAATGAGCAGTTCTTC.

V and J are TRBV20-1 and TRBJ2-1; D is undetermined. Germline V gene data show CDR1 as DFQATT and CDR2 as SNEGSKA (reference sequence). This CDR3 region has 14 residues. The V end lost 0 bases, the J end lost 7 bases, and 13 bases lay between the germline ends. This CDR3 is CSARDGVIGNEQFF. In DNA, the CDR3 is TGCAGTGCTAGAGATGGGGTAATAGGGAATGAGCAGTTCTTC.

The chain links TRBV12-3 or TRBV12-4 to TRBJ2-1, with TRBD2 as a possible D gene (5 bases). V was clipped by 6 bases and J by 8 bases, with 17 bases between them. The CDR3 is made up of 14 amino acids. The CDR3 nucleotides read TGTGCCAGCAGATTCGGACTGGTGACCGATGAGCAGTTCTTC. Translation gives CASRFGLVTDEQFF.

The chain carries TRBV15 and TRBJ2-3; the match to TRBD2 covers 7 bases. V trimming: 3 bases; J trimming: 0 bases; junction bases outside the gene matches: 3. The germline V gene encodes CDR1 LNHNV and CDR2 YYDKDF (reference sequence). CDR3 length equals 15 residues. CDR3 in DNA: TGTGCCACCAGCAGGGGAGGGCCCAGCACAGATACGCAGTATTTT. Translating it yields CATSRGGPSTDTQYF.

This chain connects TRBV4-3 to TRBJ2-3; D is unclear. V was shortened by 0 bases and J by 6 bases, with 13 bases between the two germline ends. The germline CDR1 and CDR2 sequences are LGHNA and YSLEER. The CDR3 sequence is 15 residues long. Here the CDR3 reads CASSQDLDGGDTQYF. CDR3 coding DNA: TGCGCCAGCAGCCAAGATTTAGACGGTGGGGATACGCAGTATTTT.

The rearrangement joins TRBV27 to TRBJ1-5, with D perhaps TRBD1 (5 bases). The CDR3 extends over 15 amino acids. Germline CDR1 MNHEY, CDR2 SMNVEV (reference sequence). V lost 6 bases and J lost 3, with 15 bases in between. CDR3 amino acids: CASRYRPSLNQPQHF. The DNA for the CDR3 is TGTGCCAGCAGATACAGGCCGAGTCTCAATCAGCCCCAGCATTTT.

The rearrangement uses TRBV10-3 and TRBJ2-1, with 9 bases matching TRBD1. V was pared by 3 bases and J by 1 base, with 7 bases of the junction left unmatched. The CDR3 covers 17 residues. Germline V lookup: CDR1 ENHRY, CDR2 SYGVKD. This CDR3 is CAISEPTGGDSYNEQFF. The CDR3 bases are TGTGCCATCAGTGAACCGACAGGGGGGGATTCCTACAATGAGCAGTTCTTC.

The J gene is TRBJ2-7, the V gene TRBV11-2; TRBD1 matches at 10 bases. The germline CDR1 and CDR2 sequences are SGHAT and FQNNGV. This CDR3 spans 15 amino acids. After removal of 5 bases from V and 6 bases from J, the junction contained 10 bases not matched to a gene. The CDR3 DNA reads as TGTGCCAGCAGCGGGCTTCGGGACAGGGGCACCGAGCAGTACTTC. Translated: CASSGLRDRGTEQYF.

The CDR3, as DNA: TGTGCCAGCGTTCCCGGGGTTTCTGGGGCCAACGTCCTGACTTTC. Residues: CASVPGVSGANVLTF. J is TRBJ2-6 and V is TRBV6-1; a weak D match, TRBD2 (5 bases). V was shortened by 8 bases and J by 1 base, with 12 bases between the two germline ends. The CDR3 runs to 15 residues. CDR1 and CDR2 (germline): MNHNS, SASEGT.

There are a few counts of this clonotype. This chain links TRBV10-1 with TRBJ2-1; 10 nucleotides line up with TRBD2. J lost 8 bases, V lost 0 bases, and 4 bases had no gene match. Germline CDR1 is WNHNN and CDR2 is SYGVQD (reference sequence). The CDR3 covers 15 residues. The CDR3 bases are TGCGCCAGCAGTGAGTCGGGAGGACTAGCGGATGAGCAGTTCTTC. Translated, it gives CASSESGGLADEQFF.

This clonotype has just a few counts. The chain links TRBV20-1 to TRBJ2-7; 10 bases match TRBD2. The DNA end lines up better with TRBJ2-5; the J call may be wrong. This CDR3 is 16 amino acids long. Germline CDR1 reads DFQATT; CDR2 reads SNEGSKA (reference sequence). CDR3 in amino acids: CSARDPQRGGQETQYF. Here the CDR3 DNA reads TGCAGTGCTAGAGATCCACAGCGGGGGGGCCAAGAGACCCAGTACTTC.

This chain connects TRBV28 to TRBJ2-7, with TRBD1 as a possible D gene (5 bases). Trimming pared 7 bases from V and 0 bases from J, leaving 10 bases between. The CDR3 has 13 residues. Germline CDR1 reads MDHEN; CDR2 reads SYDVKM. Written as DNA, the CDR3 is TGTGCCAGCAACTCAGGGCTCTCCTACGAGCAGTACTTC. Its protein product is CASNSGLSYEQYF.

The genes are TRBV20-1 and TRBJ2-3; D unclear. The CDR3 totals 11 residues. The V and J ends lost 4 bases and 6 bases respectively, with 8 bases between them. CDR1 and CDR2 (germline): DFQATT, SNEGSKA (reference sequence). The CDR3 DNA is TGCAGTGCTATATTTACCGATACGCAGTATTTT. It is translated as CSAIFTDTQYF.

This clonotype was seen only once. The chain links TRBV7-4 to TRBJ1-2; 10 bases map to TRBD1. Germline V CDR1 and CDR2: SGHVT, SQSDAQ. The CDR3 totals 20 residues. V trimming: 6 bases; J trimming: 0 bases; junction bases outside the gene matches: 19. The CDR3 bases are TGTGCCAGCAGGGGGAAAACTGGACAGGGGGACTTTTTCCCTAACTATGGCTACACCTTC. Translated: CASRGKTGQGDFFPNYGYTF.

In its sample, this clonotype was seen once. The chain carries TRBV6-4 and TRBJ2-1, with unresolved D. V dropped 11 bases and J dropped 0 bases, with 17 bases sitting between them. The germline V gene encodes CDR1 MRHNA and CDR2 SNTAGT. The CDR3 has 15 residues. The DNA of the CDR3 is TGTGCCGTGCTACTGATGAAAAGCTCCTACAATGAGCAGTTCTTC. This encodes CAVLLMKSSYNEQFF.

The chain carries TRBV19 and TRBJ2-7, with TRBD1 identical over 8 bases. Unmatched junction bases numbered 6, after V lost 6 bases and J lost 5 bases. This CDR3 is 13 amino acids long. Germline CDR1 and CDR2: LNHDA and SQIVND (reference sequence). The DNA for the CDR3 is TGTGCCAGTAGCCAGGACAGGGTCAACGAGCAGTACTTC. It is translated as CASSQDRVNEQYF.

This clonotype occurred a few times. This sequence joins TRBV10-1 and TRBJ2-3; a weak D match, TRBD2 (6 bases). The length of the CDR3 is 13 residues. In germline, CDR1 is WNHNN, CDR2 SYGVQD (reference sequence). V lost 4 bases to trimming and J lost 2 bases, with 7 bases between them. Here the CDR3 DNA reads TGCGCCAGCAGTGGACTAGTCACAGATACGCAGTATTTT. Translation: CASSGLVTDTQYF.

V usage is TRBV12-3 or TRBV12-4 and J usage is TRBJ2-5, with D possibly TRBD1 on 6 matching bases. V lost 0 bases to trimming and J lost 5 bases, with 13 bases between them. CDR3 size: 15 residues. For the CDR3, the DNA is TGTGCCAGCAGTTTAGCACAGGGTCGGTGGGAGACCCAGTACTTC. The encoded protein is CASSLAQGRWETQYF.

This chain links TRBV14 with TRBJ2-7, with 9 bases lining up with TRBD2. After removal of 0 bases from V and 2 bases from J, the junction contained 5 bases not matched to a gene. Germline assignment: CDR1 SGHDN and CDR2 FVKESK. This CDR3 is 16 amino acids long. For the CDR3, the DNA is TGTGCCAGCAGCCAAGAGGCTAGCGGGATTACCTACGAGCAGTACTTC. It specifies CASSQEASGITYEQYF.

The V gene is TRBV29-1, the J gene TRBJ1-1, with D hard to call. Per the germline V gene, CDR1 is SQVTM and CDR2 is ANQGSEA. The CDR3 has 15 residues. Trimming took 4 bases from V and 0 from J, leaving 15 bases between them. The CDR3 loop reads CSVARPIGLNTEAFF. CDR3 DNA sequence: TGCAGCGTTGCGAGACCAATCGGGCTGAACACTGAAGCTTTCTTT.

The V call is TRBV3-1, the J call TRBJ2-6; D is possibly TRBD1 or TRBD2 (5 bases each). The CDR3 spans 17 residues. Trimming stripped 3 bases from V and 2 bases from J, with 14 bases between. The V gene's germline CDR1 is LGHDT and CDR2 YNNKEL (reference sequence). CDR3 DNA sequence: TGTGCCAGCAGCCAGACGAGAGGGGTTCCTGGGGCCAACGTCCTGACTTTC. Its protein product is CASSQTRGVPGANVLTF. Complete variable domain (other parts from reference TRBV3-1 and TRBJ2-6): DTAVSQTPKYLVTQMGNDKSIKCEQNLGHDTMYWYKQDSKKFLKIMFSYNNKELIINETVPNRFSPKSPDKAHLNLHINSLELGDSAVYFCASSQTRGVPGANVLTFGAGSRLTVL.